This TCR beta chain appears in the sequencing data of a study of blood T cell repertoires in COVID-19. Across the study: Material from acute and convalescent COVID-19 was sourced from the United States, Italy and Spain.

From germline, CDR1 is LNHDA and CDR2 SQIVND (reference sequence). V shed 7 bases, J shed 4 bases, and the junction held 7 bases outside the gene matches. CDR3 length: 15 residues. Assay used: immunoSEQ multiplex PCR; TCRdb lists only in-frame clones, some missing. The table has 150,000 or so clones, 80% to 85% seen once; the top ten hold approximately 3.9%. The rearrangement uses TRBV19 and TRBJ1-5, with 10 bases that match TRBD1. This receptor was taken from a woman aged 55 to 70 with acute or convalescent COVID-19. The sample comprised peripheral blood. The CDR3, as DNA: TGTGCCAGTACCCCCGTGGACAGGGGGAATCAGCCCCAGCATTTT. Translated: CASTPVDRGNQPQHF.